The clone carrying this TCR beta chain was seen a handful of times. This CDR3 contains 17 residues. V shed 4 bases and J 0 bases; nucleotides not matched to a gene: 9. In germline, CDR1 is LNHDA, CDR2 SQIVND (reference sequence). This sample was included in a study of blood T cell repertoires in COVID-19. Libraries were prepared by immunoSEQ multiplex PCR; TCRdb keeps only in-frame clonotypes and omits some of them. The sample comprises around 200,000 clones, 85% of which are singletons, and 18% rests with the top ten. V and J are TRBV19 and TRBJ2-7; 10 bases are a match to TRBD1. The sequence derives from a person aged 70 to 85 with COVID-19, enrolled during active disease. Sequencing was performed on peripheral blood. The CDR3 region is CASSTRPGQGYSYEQYF. DNA of the CDR3: TGTGCCAGTAGTACCCGCCCGGGACAGGGGTACTCCTACGAGCAGTACTTC.